One and the same sample provided the 31 T cell receptor beta chains below, sequenced in a study of T-cell reconstitution after alpha-beta-depleted transplantation in children. Using unique molecular identifiers, the investigators prepared the TCRbeta library. TCRdb used MiXCR to reprocess the PCR reads, holding one entry per CDR3 protein. The sample consists of 400,000 to 500,000 distinct CDR3 sequences, approximately 11% of them appearing once. The specimen comprised PBMCs from the stem cell graft donor, sampled from the stem cell graft. These TCRs come from a human donor who donated a stem cell graft to a child with acute myeloid leukemia.

The chain is built from TRBV7-9 and TRBJ2-5, with D tentatively TRBD1 (6 bases). The CDR3 runs to 13 residues. The germline CDR1 and CDR2 sequences are SEHNR and FQNEAQ (reference sequence). V was trimmed by 4 bases and J by 7 bases, leaving 13 bases between them. CDR3 sequence: CASSWVGAGTQYF. As DNA, the CDR3 is TGTGCCAGCAGCTGGGTGGGGGCCGGGACCCAGTACTTC.

The CDR3 DNA reads as TGTGCCAGCAGCCAAGATCCCGGGGAGGTCACCGGGGAGCTGTTTTTT. Translation gives CASSQDPGEVTGELFF. This chain links TRBV4-2 with TRBJ2-2, with D perhaps matching TRBD2 (6 bases). Germline values: CDR1 LGHNA, CDR2 YNFKEQ. CDR3 length: 16 residues. V was trimmed by 0 bases and J by 4 bases, leaving 12 bases between them.

The chain recombines TRBV27 with TRBJ1-5; D gene unclear. V was pared by 6 bases and J by 3 bases, with 15 bases between. Per germline, CDR1 MNHEY and CDR2 SMNVEV (reference sequence). The CDR3 has 15 residues. The CDR3 DNA reads TGTGCCAGCAGCCCTGGGTACGGAGACAATCAGCCCCAGCATTTT. As protein: CASSPGYGDNQPQHF.

The chain joins TRBV5-5 to TRBJ2-7, with 8 positions matching TRBD2. This CDR3 is built from 14 residues. V trimming: 5 bases; J trimming: 3 bases; junction bases outside the gene matches: 7. Germline CDR1 reads SGHKS; CDR2 reads YYEKEE (reference sequence). CDR3 sequence (DNA): TGTGCCAGCAGGACTACTAGCGGATACTACGAGCAGTACTTC. Protein sequence: CASRTTSGYYEQYF. Variable domain in full (rest from reference TRBV5-5 and TRBJ2-7): DAGVTQSPTHLIKTRGQQVTLRCSPISGHKSVSWYQQVLGQGPQFIFQYYEKEERGRGNFPDRFSARQFPNYSSELNVNALLLGDSALYLCASRTTSGYYEQYFGPGTRLTVT.

This clonotype came up many times. The chain is built from TRBV7-8 and TRBJ2-3; 10 nucleotides agree with TRBD2. This CDR3 is 15 amino acids long. The J segment lost 6 bases and the V segment lost 10 bases, leaving 13 bases of the junction unmatched. Germline values: CDR1 SGHVS, CDR2 FQNEAQ. The DNA for the CDR3 is TGTGCCACAAGGCCCCTAGCGGGGGCTGTGGATACGCAGTATTTT. Translation: CATRPLAGAVDTQYF.

The CDR3 is CASRERGGGETQYF. In DNA, the CDR3 is TGTGCCAGCAGAGAACGGGGGGGCGGTGAGACCCAGTACTTC. The V call is TRBV25-1, the J call TRBJ2-5; 8 bases align to TRBD2. V was clipped by 6 bases and J by 5 bases; unmatched bases: 8. Germline V CDR1 and CDR2: MGHDK, SYGVNS. The CDR3 covers 14 residues. Filled out from reference TRBV25-1 and TRBJ2-5, the complete variable domain reads EADIYQTPRYLVIGTGKKITLECSQTMGHDKMYWYQQDPGMELHLIHYSYGVNSTEKGDLSSESTVSRIRTEHFPLTLESARPSHTSQYLCASRERGGGETQYFGPGTRLLVL.

This clonotype was observed a handful of times. The chain recombines TRBV6-5 with TRBJ2-7; 7 positions match TRBD1. The germline V gene has CDR1 MNHEY and CDR2 SVGAGI. The CDR3 contains 12 residues. Germline trimming cut 5 bases from V and 12 bases from J; bases unmatched to any gene: 10. The CDR3 region is CASSNDRVGTYF. CDR3 bases: TGTGCCAGCAGTAACGACAGGGTTGGTACGTACTTC.

The chain carries TRBV4-1 and TRBJ2-5; the match to TRBD1 covers 7 bases. The germline V gene encodes CDR1 MGHRA and CDR2 YSYEKL. The ends lost 1 base at V and 3 bases at J; junction bases unmatched: 5. The CDR3 totals 15 residues. The CDR3 DNA sequence: TGCGCCAGCAGCCAAGGACAGGGCCTGAAAGAGACCCAGTACTTC. Protein sequence: CASSQGQGLKETQYF.

There are a few counts of this clonotype. The chain combines TRBV5-1 with TRBJ2-2, with D tentatively TRBD1 (6 bases). Trimming removed 0 bases at V and 8 bases at J, with 11 bases between. The CDR3 runs 14 residues. Germline loops: CDR1 SGHRS, CDR2 YFSETQ. The CDR3 coding sequence is TGCGCCAGCAGCTTGGTTACAGGGTCTGGGGAGCTGTTTTTT. Translated: CASSLVTGSGELFF. The full variable domain, in which reference TRBV5-1 and TRBJ2-2 provide the parts outside the CDR3, is KAGVTQTPRYLIKTRGQQVTLSCSPISGHRSVSWYQQTPGQGLQFLFEYFSETQRNKGNFPGRFSGRQFSNSRSEMNVSTLELGDSALYLCASSLVTGSGELFFGEGSRLTVL.

This clonotype was seen a handful of times. V is TRBV5-1 and J is TRBJ2-5; D is possibly TRBD1 (5 bases). This CDR3 is 16 amino acids long. Germline V gene data show CDR1 as SGHRS and CDR2 as YFSETQ. The V end was cut by 0 bases, the J end by 5 bases, with 17 bases between. The CDR3, as DNA: TGCGCCAGCAGCTTGGAGGTTGGCAGGGCGGTTGAGACCCAGTACTTC. It codes for CASSLEVGRAVETQYF.

This clonotype was observed a few times. The chain combines TRBV7-9 with TRBJ2-5, with 8 bases lining up with TRBD1. The CDR3 covers 16 residues. V shed 7 bases and J 1 base; nucleotides not matched to a gene: 11. The V gene's germline CDR1 is SEHNR and CDR2 FQNEAQ (reference sequence). The CDR3 loop reads CASILSGRGPQETQYF. The CDR3, as DNA: TGTGCCAGCATCCTTTCTGGCAGGGGGCCCCAAGAGACCCAGTACTTC.

This clonotype was observed many times. The V and J genes are TRBV11-2 and TRBJ2-7, with a possible D match to TRBD1 (5 bases). V was clipped by 5 bases and J by 3 bases, with 14 bases between them. There are 14 residues in the CDR3. Per the germline V gene, CDR1 is SGHAT and CDR2 is FQNNGV. Written as DNA, the CDR3 is TGTGCCAGCAGCCAGACAGTAGGGGTCTACGAGCAGTACTTC. Translated, it gives CASSQTVGVYEQYF.

This clonotype was observed a few times. V and J are TRBV9 and TRBJ2-7, with D tentatively TRBD1 (7 bases). This CDR3 region has 14 residues. Looked up from germline, CDR1 is SGDLS and CDR2 is YYNGEE. V lost 3 bases and J lost 6, with 16 bases in between. The CDR3 DNA is TGTGCCAGCAGCGCCCCCGGGACAGCGGGCGAGCAGTACTTC. Translation gives CASSAPGTAGEQYF.

V gene TRBV27 combines with J gene TRBJ2-6; 9 positions agree with TRBD1. CDR1 is MNHEY and CDR2 is SMNVEV in the germline V gene (reference sequence). The J segment lost 2 bases and the V segment lost 8 bases, leaving 10 bases of the junction unmatched. CDR3 length: 17 amino acids. The CDR3, as DNA: TGTGCCAGCGGAGGGACAGGGCCCCTTCCTGGGGCCAACGTCCTGACTTTC. It is translated as CASGGTGPLPGANVLTF. The variable domain in full, with the rest retrieved from reference TRBV27 and TRBJ2-6, is EAQVTQNPRYLITVTGKKLTVTCSQNMNHEYMSWYRQDPGLGLRQIYYSMNVEVTDKGDVPEGYKVSRKEKRNFPLILESPSPNQTSLYFCASGGTGPLPGANVLTFGAGSRLTVL.

V gene TRBV20-1 combines with J gene TRBJ2-7, with 10 bases fitting TRBD2. Trimming took 5 bases from V and 6 from J; bases not matched to a gene: 4. Germline values: CDR1 DFQATT, CDR2 SNEGSKA (reference sequence). The CDR3 length is 12 residues. The chain's CDR3 is CSAPRTSGEQYF. The CDR3 DNA sequence: TGCAGTGCTCCCCGGACTAGCGGCGAGCAGTACTTC.

A few counts support this clonotype. The chain employs TRBV27 and TRBJ2-2; 8 positions agree with TRBD2. V shed 8 bases, J shed 5 bases, and the junction held 7 bases outside the gene matches. Germline V gene data show CDR1 as MNHEY and CDR2 as SMNVEV (reference sequence). This CDR3 is 14 amino acids long. The CDR3 region has the DNA TGTGCCAGCGTCGCGGGAGGAATGACCGGGGAGCTGTTTTTT. Protein product: CASVAGGMTGELFF.

This clonotype was found a few times. The V and J genes are TRBV6-5 and TRBJ2-1, with a weak D call TRBD1 (6 bases). Germline CDR1 MNHEY, CDR2 SVGAGI. V lost 2 bases and J lost 6, with 20 bases in between. This CDR3 contains 17 residues. CDR3 amino acids: CASSYPNGGHSANEQFF. DNA of the CDR3: TGTGCCAGCAGTTACCCGAATGGGGGCCACTCCGCCAATGAGCAGTTCTTC.

This clonotype has a handful of counts. This chain joins TRBV20-1 and TRBJ1-2; D unclear. The germline V gene has CDR1 DFQATT and CDR2 SNEGSKA (reference sequence). The V end lost 3 bases, the J end lost 2 bases, and 13 bases lay between the germline ends. The CDR3 is made up of 14 amino acids. CDR3 nucleotides: TGCAGTGCTAGTGTGTCGCCAGAGAACTATGGCTACACCTTC. This sequence encodes CSASVSPENYGYTF.

This clonotype showed up many times. The chain has TRBV10-3 and TRBJ1-2; D not resolved. The CDR3 is made up of 14 amino acids. The ends were cut back, 10 bases at V and 6 bases at J, with 21 bases in the middle. Germline values: CDR1 ENHRY, CDR2 SYGVKD. The CDR3 reads CASTAGRPLNGYTF. In nucleotides, the CDR3 is TGTGCCAGCACCGCGGGGAGGCCCCTAAATGGCTACACCTTC.

J is TRBJ2-1 and V is TRBV9; the D is unclear. This CDR3 has 14 residues. Trimming shortened V by 3 bases and J by 7 bases, and 14 bases separated the two germline ends. Looked up from germline, CDR1 is SGDLS and CDR2 is YYNGEE. The CDR3 sequence: CASSGQITSNEQFF. In nucleotides, the CDR3 is TGTGCCAGCAGCGGTCAGATCACCTCAAATGAGCAGTTCTTC.

This clonotype was observed a few times. The chain joins TRBV9 to TRBJ1-1, with 9 bases fitting TRBD1. CDR3 length: 15 residues. The germline V gene has CDR1 SGDLS and CDR2 YYNGEE. Trimming removed 3 bases from V and 5 bases from J; junction bases left unmatched: 8. CDR3 nucleotide sequence: TGTGCCAGCAGCGCGTCCGGGACAGGGCTGACTGAAGCTTTCTTT. It translates to CASSASGTGLTEAFF.

The chain is built from TRBV18 and TRBJ2-5, with no clear D. The CDR3 covers 13 residues. Germline V CDR1 and CDR2: KGHSH, LQKENI. Trimming cost V 3 bases and J 5 bases, with 10 bases left between them. CDR3: CASSPVGPETQYF. The CDR3 DNA reads as TGTGCCAGCTCACCCGTGGGCCCGGAGACCCAGTACTTC.

This clonotype was seen a handful of times. V gene TRBV18 combines with J gene TRBJ2-3, with TRBD2 identical over 13 bases. V shed 3 bases, J shed 0 bases, and the junction held 9 bases outside the gene matches. CDR3 length equals 19 residues. CDR1 KGHSH and CDR2 LQKENI come from the germline V gene. The CDR3 is CASSPTGLAGESSTDTQYF. The CDR3 region has the DNA TGTGCCAGCTCACCCACCGGACTAGCGGGGGAATCCAGCACAGATACGCAGTATTTT.

The genes are TRBV20-1 and TRBJ1-5; the match to TRBD1 covers 9 bases. J gave up 3 bases and V 0 bases, and 6 bases lay outside the gene matches. The germline CDR1 and CDR2 sequences are DFQATT and SNEGSKA (reference sequence). CDR3 length: 16 residues. The chain's CDR3 is CSARDWGQGNNQPQHF. The CDR3 coding sequence is TGCAGTGCTAGAGATTGGGGACAGGGCAACAATCAGCCCCAGCATTTT.

The chain carries TRBV7-9 and TRBJ2-5; D tentatively fits TRBD1 or TRBD2 (5 bases each). The CDR3 totals 14 residues. Germline V gene data show CDR1 as SEHNR and CDR2 as FQNEAQ (reference sequence). With 5 bases removed from V and 2 bases from J, the gap between germline ends came to 12 bases. The CDR3 is CASSHTGRQETQYF. DNA of the CDR3: TGTGCCAGCAGCCACACGGGACGGCAAGAGACCCAGTACTTC. Variable domain in full (rest from reference TRBV7-9 and TRBJ2-5): DTGVSQNPRHKITKRGQNVTFRCDPISEHNRLYWYRQTLGQGPEFLTYFQNEAQLEKSRLLSDRFSAERPKGSFSTLEIQRTEQGDSAMYLCASSHTGRQETQYFGPGTRLLVL.

CDR3 DNA sequence: TGTGCCTGGGGGGGGGAGACTTACGAGCAGTACTTC. Residues: CAWGGETYEQYF. This chain connects TRBV30 to TRBJ2-7; 7 nucleotides match TRBD2. Germline V gene data show CDR1 as GTSNPN and CDR2 as SVGIG (reference sequence). The CDR3 covers 12 residues. Trimming took 5 bases from V and 4 from J; bases not matched to a gene: 5.

This clonotype occurred many times. The chain has TRBV7-2 and TRBJ2-5; perhaps TRBD1 as D (5 bases). Germline V CDR1 and CDR2: SGHTA, FQGNSA. The CDR3 length is 14 residues. V shed 3 bases and J shed 4 bases, with 12 bases lying between them. CDR3 DNA sequence: TGTGCCAGCAGCTTCCAGGGTTCAGCAGAGACCCAGTACTTC. This codes for CASSFQGSAETQYF.

The chain couples TRBV24-1 to TRBJ2-5; 11 bases line up with TRBD2. The germline V gene encodes CDR1 KGHDR and CDR2 SFDVKD. This CDR3 is 16 amino acids long. Trimming took 4 bases from V and 5 from J; bases not matched to a gene: 8. Here the CDR3 DNA reads TGTGCCACCAGTGACTTTAGCGGGGGGGCCGGTGAGACCCAGTACTTC. Protein: CATSDFSGGAGETQYF.

V is TRBV20-1 and J is TRBJ2-3; 10 nucleotides align to TRBD2. CDR1 and CDR2 from the germline V gene are DFQATT and SNEGSKA (reference sequence). V shed 3 bases, J shed 2 bases, and the junction held 5 bases outside the gene matches. This CDR3 has 15 amino acids. This CDR3 is CSASSAGGNTDTQYF. CDR3 bases: TGCAGTGCTAGTTCAGCGGGAGGGAACACAGATACGCAGTATTTT.

The V call is TRBV3-1, the J call TRBJ2-7, with D unresolved. The CDR3 sequence is 12 residues long. Germline CDR1 and CDR2: LGHDT and YNNKEL (reference sequence). The ends were cut back, 3 bases at V and 1 base at J, with 4 bases in the middle. Here the CDR3 reads CASSHGSYEQYV. CDR3 nucleotide sequence: TGTGCCAGCAGCCATGGGTCCTACGAGCAGTACGTC.

The chain links TRBV29-1 to TRBJ1-5; D is perhaps TRBD1 (5 bases). Trimming left V 4 bases short and J 8 bases short, with 12 bases between. Germline V gene lookup returns CDR1 SQVTM and CDR2 ANQGSEA. This CDR3 has 12 residues. CDR3 sequence (DNA): TGCAGCGTTGGGGGACTAGGGGAGCCCCAGCATTTT. Encoded protein: CSVGGLGEPQHF.